This T cell receptor beta chain appears in the sequencing data of a study of sequential checkpoint blockade in melanoma. Study context: After both sequences, patients received maintenance nivolumab.

Treatment defined: randomized to nivolumab then ipilimumab (arm A) or the reverse (arm B). Here immunoSEQ multiplex PCR was the method, and the copy in TCRdb shows in-frame clones only, minus some. The sample consists of roughly 20,000 clones, roughly four fifths of them appearing once. Trimming cost V 0 bases and J 2 bases, with 11 bases left between them. The CDR3 length is 15 residues. CDR1 is LGHNA, CDR2 YNFKEQ, per germline. This clonotype originated in a human donor with melanoma. This chain joins TRBV4-2 and TRBJ2-7, with D unresolved. Here the sequenced sample was CD8+ T cells sorted from blood (inferred from file names), taken from a patient given nivolumab and ipilimumab in sequence. The CDR3 DNA is TGTGCCAGCAGCCAAGACCCTAGTGAAACCTACGAGCAGTACTTC. Translated: CASSQDPSETYEQYF.